This passage covers 27 T cell receptor beta chains from one sample sequenced in a study of T cell responses to AZD1222 COVID-19 vaccine. Clones were read by immunoSEQ multiplex PCR, and TCRdb kept only the in-frame ones, dropping some. The table lists over 95,000 clones, around nine tenths of them singletons. The source material was peripheral blood, sampled on day 0 of AZD1222 vaccination. The source is an adult in good health.

The J gene is TRBJ2-7, the V gene TRBV10-3; possibly TRBD1 for D (5 bases). Trimming stripped 0 bases from V and 6 bases from J, with 9 bases between. The CDR3 has 13 residues. Germline V CDR1 and CDR2: ENHRY, SYGVKD. The CDR3: CAISESSGIEQYF. Here the CDR3 DNA reads TGTGCCATCAGTGAGTCATCAGGGATCGAGCAGTACTTC.

The chain uses TRBV4-1 and TRBJ1-4, with TRBD1 as a possible D gene (5 bases). The ends were cut back, 1 base at V and 5 bases at J, with 11 bases in the middle. Germline assignment: CDR1 MGHRA and CDR2 YSYEKL. The CDR3 is 15 amino acids. The CDR3 loop reads CASSQAGTRNEKLFF. CDR3 nucleotides: TGCGCCAGCAGCCAAGCGGGGACCCGGAATGAAAAACTGTTTTTT.

This clone was recorded only once. The rearrangement uses TRBV15 and TRBJ2-7; 14 positions match TRBD2. V lost 9 bases and J lost 7; bases outside the gene matches: 5. The CDR3 consists of 13 residues. The V gene's germline CDR1 is LNHNV and CDR2 YYDKDF (reference sequence). This CDR3 reads CATTSGRAREQYF. CDR3 DNA sequence: TGTGCCACGACTAGCGGGAGGGCCAGGGAGCAGTACTTC.

This clone is termed medium-sized. This sequence joins TRBV15 and TRBJ1-5, with D possibly TRBD1 on 5 matching bases. This CDR3 has 14 residues. Germline CDR1 LNHNV, CDR2 YYDKDF (reference sequence). Trimming shortened V by 5 bases and J by 3 bases, and 11 bases separated the two germline ends. The CDR3 DNA reads as TGTGCCACCAGCGGTGACAGATACAATCAGCCCCAGCATTTT. Translation: CATSGDRYNQPQHF.

This clone was counted between two and nine times. This chain uses TRBV7-2 with TRBJ2-7, with 10 bases aligning to TRBD2. The CDR3 length is 16 residues. Germline loops: CDR1 SGHTA, CDR2 FQGNSA. The V and J ends lost 5 bases and 6 bases, in that order; junction bases with no gene match: 13. CDR3 sequence: CASSPVSGTSASEQYF. CDR3 DNA: TGTGCCAGCAGCCCCGTTTCGGGGACTAGCGCGTCCGAGCAGTACTTC.

The chain combines TRBV2 with TRBJ2-5; TRBD1 is a possible D gene (6 bases). With 9 bases removed from V and 3 bases from J, the gap between germline ends came to 11 bases. The CDR3 extends over 12 amino acids. CDR1 is SNHLY and CDR2 is FYNNEI in the germline V gene. CDR3 loop: CARRTEEETQYF. CDR3 bases: TGTGCCAGAAGGACAGAGGAAGAGACCCAGTACTTC. Looking up the rest from reference TRBV2 and TRBJ2-5 gives the full variable domain: EPEVTQTPSHQVTQMGQEVILRCVPISNHLYFYWYRQILGQKVEFLVSFYNNEISEKSEIFDDQFSVERPDGSNFTLKIRSTKLEDSAMYFCARRTEEETQYFGPGTRLLVL.

This clone was observed once. Because the CDR3's place on the DNA is in doubt, the DNA is left out and the CDR3 is given as listed by TCRdb. The gene calls are TRBV21-1 and TRBJ1-1. TRBV21-1 is recorded as a pseudogene. From its first to its last residue, the CDR3 has 24 amino acids. CDR3 in amino acids: CASSKRGTVPAAKEGTNAPTEAFF.

V gene TRBV6-5 combines with J gene TRBJ1-2; TRBD1 is a possible D gene (5 bases). V was trimmed by 6 bases and J by 4 bases, leaving 12 bases between them. The germline V gene has CDR1 MNHEY and CDR2 SVGAGI. This CDR3 spans 13 amino acids. The CDR3, as DNA: TGTGCCAGCAGAAGGGAGAGGGGCTATGGCTACACCTTC. Amino acid sequence: CASRRERGYGYTF.

This clone was detected once. The chain employs TRBV7-3 and TRBJ2-2; no firm D call. The length of the CDR3 is 13 residues. V dropped 5 bases and J dropped 7 bases, with 11 bases sitting between them. Germline CDR1 reads SGHTA; CDR2 reads FQGTGA. The DNA for the CDR3 is TGTGCCAGCAGCAGTGCCCGGCGCGGGGAGCTGTTTTTT. Encoded protein: CASSSARRGELFF.

The chain is built from TRBV9 and TRBJ1-6; D possibly corresponds to TRBD1 (5 bases). With 0 bases removed from V and 8 bases from J, the gap between germline ends came to 12 bases. The CDR3 length is 15 residues. CDR1 is SGDLS, CDR2 YYNGEE, per germline. CDR3 loop: CASSVEGREYSPLHF. The CDR3 DNA reads TGTGCCAGCAGCGTAGAGGGCAGGGAGTATTCACCCCTCCACTTT.

The rearrangement joins TRBV5-1 to TRBJ1-1; D gene ambiguous. V was clipped by 4 bases and J by 4 bases, with 20 bases between them. The CDR3 spans 16 residues. The germline V gene encodes CDR1 SGHRS and CDR2 YFSETQ. The CDR3 bases are TGCGCCAGCAGCGGGAGCCAGCCTGGGGTGCGCACTGAAGCTTTCTTT. It translates to CASSGSQPGVRTEAFF.

The CDR3 here is CASSQDGGGRLSSPLHF. The CDR3 DNA follows: TGTGCCAGCAGCCAAGATGGCGGGGGGCGGTTGAGTTCACCCCTCCACTTT. The chain carries TRBV3-1 (or the pseudogene TRBV3-2) and TRBJ1-6; a possible D gene is TRBD1 (6 bases). Germline V CDR1 and CDR2: LGHDT, YNNKEL (reference sequence). The CDR3 contains 17 residues. Deletions cut 0 bases from V and 9 bases from J, with 18 bases between.

The V and J genes are TRBV7-3 and TRBJ1-3, with D unclear. The germline V and J ends were trimmed by 6 bases and 0 bases, with 6 bases remaining between them. Germline V CDR1 and CDR2: SGHTA, FQGTGA. CDR3 length equals 13 residues. The CDR3 protein is CASRESSGNTIYF. The CDR3 nucleotides read TGTGCCAGCAGAGAGAGCTCTGGAAACACCATATATTTT.

The chain uses TRBV18 and TRBJ1-1, with TRBD1 matching over 9 bases. CDR1 and CDR2 from the germline V gene are KGHSH and LQKENI. V dropped 5 bases and J dropped 4; count of bases not matched to a gene: 5. The CDR3 has 14 residues. CDR3 in amino acids: CASSLGTGFTEAFF. CDR3 in DNA: TGTGCCAGCTCATTAGGGACAGGGTTCACTGAAGCTTTCTTT.

J is TRBJ2-5 and V is TRBV7-3, with D possibly TRBD1 on 6 matching bases. CDR1 is SGHTA, CDR2 FQGTGA, per germline. V lost 1 base, J lost 3 bases, and 9 bases lay in between. This CDR3 comprises 14 residues. CDR3 protein: CASSLMGQKETQYF. For the CDR3, the DNA is TGTGCCAGCAGCTTAATGGGACAAAAAGAGACCCAGTACTTC.

This clone occurred once. V usage is TRBV27 and J usage is TRBJ1-1, with 7 positions matching TRBD1. The CDR3 has 15 amino acids. Trimming removed 4 bases from V and 5 bases from J; junction bases left unmatched: 10. CDR1 and CDR2 (germline): MNHEY, SMNVEV (reference sequence). CDR3 in amino acids: CASSSLLQGRTEAFF. CDR3 coding DNA: TGTGCCAGCAGTTCACTCCTACAGGGGAGGACTGAAGCTTTCTTT.

The V gene is TRBV10-1, the J gene TRBJ1-2; D is unclear. Germline CDR1 reads WNHNN; CDR2 reads SYGVQD (reference sequence). V was cut by 2 bases and J by 1 base, with 11 bases left in between. The CDR3 totals 15 residues. CDR3 sequence: CASSEIGHNNYGYTF. In DNA form, the CDR3 reads TGCGCCAGCAGTGAGATTGGTCATAATAACTATGGCTACACCTTC.

The chain is built from TRBV28 and TRBJ1-1; no firm D call. The CDR3 is 13 residues long. V lost 7 bases, J lost 2 bases, and 11 bases lay in between. Germline CDR1 reads MDHEN; CDR2 reads SYDVKM. The CDR3 DNA reads as TGTGCCAGCAATATCGGTGTTAACACTGAAGCTTTCTTT. Translated: CASNIGVNTEAFF.

This clone came up once. The chain has TRBV19 and TRBJ2-3, with TRBD1 matching over 9 bases. Germline values: CDR1 LNHDA, CDR2 SQIVND (reference sequence). The CDR3 is 14 residues long. After removal of 4 bases from V and 5 bases from J, the junction contained 4 bases not matched to a gene. The CDR3 DNA sequence: TGTGCCAGTAGTACGACAGGGGGGATAGATACGCAGTATTTT. Amino acid sequence: CASSTTGGIDTQYF.

DNA of the CDR3: TGCGCCAGCAGCTTGCAAACAGGGTCCGCTTTCTTT. This sequence encodes CASSLQTGSAFF. The V and J genes are TRBV5-1 and TRBJ1-1; weak D call: TRBD1 (6 bases). V lost 1 base to trimming and J lost 11 bases, with 12 bases between them. Germline lookup yields CDR1 SGHRS and CDR2 YFSETQ. CDR3 size: 12 residues.

The rearrangement joins TRBV11-2 to TRBJ1-2, with D possibly matching TRBD1 (5 bases). The V and J ends lost 0 bases and 6 bases respectively, with 20 bases between them. This CDR3 has 17 amino acids. CDR1 and CDR2 from the germline V gene are SGHAT and FQNNGV. The CDR3, as DNA: TGTGCCAGCAGCTTAGAATGGACCCCCGCGGCGGGGCATGGCTACACCTTC. Its translation: CASSLEWTPAAGHGYTF.

The chain links TRBV5-8 to TRBJ2-1, with 11 bases identical to TRBD2. V was clipped by 0 bases and J by 7 bases; unmatched bases: 6. The CDR3 runs to 16 residues. CDR1 and CDR2 from the germline V gene are SGHTS and YDEGEE. CDR3 in amino acids: CASSLGLAGGWNEQFF. CDR3 sequence (DNA): TGTGCCAGCAGCTTGGGTTTAGCGGGAGGGTGGAATGAGCAGTTCTTC.

J is TRBJ2-7 and V is TRBV27; 12 nucleotides line up with TRBD1. V lost 6 bases to trimming and J lost 6 bases; unmatched junction nucleotides: 9. Germline V CDR1 and CDR2: MNHEY, SMNVEV (reference sequence). The CDR3 consists of 15 residues. The CDR3 DNA follows: TGTGCCAGCAGCCTCTGGGGGACAGGGGGCGCCGAGCAGTACTTC. It specifies CASSLWGTGGAEQYF.

For the CDR3, the DNA is TGCGCCAGCAGCCGCGGCAAGGGACAGGGGGCCTCAGATACGCAGTATTTT. It translates to CASSRGKGQGASDTQYF. The V call is TRBV4-3, the J call TRBJ2-3; 12 nucleotides align to TRBD1. V was pared by 4 bases and J by 4 bases, with 9 bases of the junction left unmatched. Germline-derived CDR1 and CDR2 are LGHNA and YSLEER. The CDR3 has 17 residues.

The J gene is TRBJ1-1, the V gene TRBV12-5; no clear D gene. V was shortened by 2 bases and J by 1 base, with 5 bases between the two germline ends. CDR1 is LGHNT and CDR2 is FRNRAP in the germline V gene. The CDR3 runs to 13 residues. The CDR3 DNA is TGTGCTAGTGGTTTGAATCAGAACACTGAAGCTTTCTTT. Its translation is CASGLNQNTEAFF.

V gene TRBV5-4 combines with J gene TRBJ1-1; 7 bases agree with TRBD1. The germline CDR1 and CDR2 sequences are SGHNT and YYREEE (reference sequence). The CDR3 loop spans 15 amino acids. The V and J ends lost 4 bases and 3 bases, in that order; junction bases with no gene match: 9. In DNA, the CDR3 is TGTGCCAGCAGCCCAAACAGGGGTAGGGACACTGAAGCTTTCTTT. Translation: CASSPNRGRDTEAFF.

The V call is TRBV5-1, the J call TRBJ1-2, with D perhaps TRBD1 (6 bases). Trimming removed 2 bases at V and 0 bases at J, with 11 bases between. This CDR3 region has 15 residues. Germline V lookup: CDR1 SGHRS, CDR2 YFSETQ. CDR3 sequence reads: CASSFTTGPNYGYTF. The CDR3 coding sequence is TGCGCCAGCAGCTTTACGACAGGCCCTAACTATGGCTACACCTTC. Based on the CDR3 plus reference TRBV5-1 and TRBJ1-2, the full variable domain is KAGVTQTPRYLIKTRGQQVTLSCSPISGHRSVSWYQQTPGQGLQFLFEYFSETQRNKGNFPGRFSGRQFSNSRSEMNVSTLELGDSALYLCASSFTTGPNYGYTFGSGTRLTVV.